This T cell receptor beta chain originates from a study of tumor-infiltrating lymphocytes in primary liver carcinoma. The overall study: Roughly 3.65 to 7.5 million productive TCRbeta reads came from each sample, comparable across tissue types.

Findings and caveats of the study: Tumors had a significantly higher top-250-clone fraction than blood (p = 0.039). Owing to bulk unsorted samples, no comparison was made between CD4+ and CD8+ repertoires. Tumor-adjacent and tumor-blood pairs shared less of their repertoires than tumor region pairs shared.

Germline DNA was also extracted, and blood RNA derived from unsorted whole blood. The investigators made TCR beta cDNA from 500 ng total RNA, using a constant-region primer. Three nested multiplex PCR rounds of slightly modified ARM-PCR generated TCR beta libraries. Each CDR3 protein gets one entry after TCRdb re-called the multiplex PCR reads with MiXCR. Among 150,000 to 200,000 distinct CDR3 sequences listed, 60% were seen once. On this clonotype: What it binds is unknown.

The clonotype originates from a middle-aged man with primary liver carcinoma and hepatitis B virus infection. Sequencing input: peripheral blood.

The CDR3 loop reads CASGPGTAKPTDTQYF. In DNA, the CDR3 is TGTGCCAGTGGCCCCGGGACAGCCAAACCAACAGATACGCAGTATTTT. The chain employs TRBV7-9 and TRBJ2-3; TRBD1 aligns across 7 bases. The CDR3 consists of 16 residues. The germline CDR1 and CDR2 sequences are SEHNR and FQNEAQ (reference sequence). V lost 9 bases and J lost 3; bases outside the gene matches: 15.